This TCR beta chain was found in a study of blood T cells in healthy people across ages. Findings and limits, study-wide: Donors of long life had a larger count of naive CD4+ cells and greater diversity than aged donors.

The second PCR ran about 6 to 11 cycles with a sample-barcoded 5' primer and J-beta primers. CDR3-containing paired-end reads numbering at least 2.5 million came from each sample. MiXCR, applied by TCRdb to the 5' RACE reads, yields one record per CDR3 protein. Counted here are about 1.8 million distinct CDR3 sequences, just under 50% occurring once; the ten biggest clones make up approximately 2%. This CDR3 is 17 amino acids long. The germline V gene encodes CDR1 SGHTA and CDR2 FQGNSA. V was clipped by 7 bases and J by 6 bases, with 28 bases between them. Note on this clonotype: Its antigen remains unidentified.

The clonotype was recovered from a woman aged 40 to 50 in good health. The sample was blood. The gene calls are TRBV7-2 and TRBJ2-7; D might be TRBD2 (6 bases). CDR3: CASNHNLKRKKEGEQYF. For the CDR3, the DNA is TGTGCCAGCAACCACAACCTAAAGCGGAAGAAGGAGGGCGAGCAGTACTTC.